Below, 20 T cell receptor beta chains from the same sample are listed, as sequenced in a study of OX40 agonist ivuxolimab in advanced cancers. The protocol was immunoSEQ multiplex PCR, while the TCRdb copy is restricted to in-frame clones and leaves out a portion. The sample lists 100,000 to 150,000 clones, approximately 90% occurring once. The starting material was CD4+ or CD8+ T cells sorted from blood, obtained in a trial of the OX40 agonist ivuxolimab. Receptor source: an adult with an advanced solid tumor such as melanoma, head and neck, liver or kidney cancer.

The J gene is TRBJ2-7, the V gene TRBV7-6; D is perhaps TRBD1 or TRBD2 (5 bases each). Per germline, CDR1 SGHVS and CDR2 FNYEAQ. The V end was cut by 0 bases, the J end by 0 bases, with 6 bases between. This CDR3 is 14 amino acids long. In DNA form, the CDR3 reads TGTGCCAGCAGCTTAGCGGGGGACTCCTACGAGCAGTACTTC. Translating it yields CASSLAGDSYEQYF. Using reference TRBV7-6 and TRBJ2-7 for the parts outside the CDR3, the full variable domain is GAGVSQSPRYKVTKRGQDVALRCDPISGHVSLYWYRQALGQGPEFLTYFNYEAQQDKSGLPNDRFSAERPEGSISTLTIQRTEQRDSAMYRCASSLAGDSYEQYFGPGTRLTVT.

V usage is TRBV5-4 and J usage is TRBJ1-1; 8 bases map to TRBD1. This CDR3 contains 14 residues. Germline loops: CDR1 SGHNT, CDR2 YYREEE (reference sequence). V shed 7 bases, J shed 1 base, and the junction held 6 bases outside the gene matches. CDR3 nucleotide sequence: TGTGCCAGCCAGGGGGCGCCCAGGAACACTGAAGCTTTCTTT. It yields the protein CASQGAPRNTEAFF.

The chain recombines TRBV11-1 with TRBJ2-5; D is undetermined. The V gene lost 5 bases and the J gene lost 5 bases, with 15 bases spanning the gap. The CDR3 totals 14 residues. Germline CDR1 SGHAT, CDR2 FQDESV (reference sequence). CDR3 DNA sequence: TGTGCCAGCAGCCCCGGTCCCCGAACGGAGACCCAGTACTTC. This gives the protein CASSPGPRTETQYF.

The genes are TRBV7-6 and TRBJ2-7; 7 bases line up with TRBD1. CDR3 size: 15 residues. V gave up 5 bases and J gave up 3 bases; unmatched junction bases: 10. Germline V lookup: CDR1 SGHVS, CDR2 FNYEAQ. The CDR3 sequence is CASSPPDRRFYEQYF. DNA for the CDR3: TGTGCCAGCAGCCCCCCGGACAGGCGTTTCTACGAGCAGTACTTC.

The chain couples TRBV27 to TRBJ1-2, with 11 positions matching TRBD1. V shed 7 bases, J shed 4 bases, and the junction held 5 bases outside the gene matches. Germline V gives CDR1 MNHEY, CDR2 SMNVEV (reference sequence). This CDR3 spans 14 amino acids. CDR3 in amino acids: CASTRTGGVYGYTF. Written as DNA, the CDR3 is TGTGCCAGCACCCGGACAGGGGGCGTCTATGGCTACACCTTC.

The V call is TRBV28, the J call TRBJ1-1, with a possible D match to TRBD1 (5 bases). V was cut by 2 bases and J by 1 base, with 8 bases left in between. This CDR3 spans 14 amino acids. The germline gives CDR1 MDHEN, CDR2 SYDVKM. For the CDR3, the DNA is TGTGCCAGCAGTTTAGTAGGGACGAACACTGAAGCTTTCTTT. This codes for CASSLVGTNTEAFF.

The V and J genes are TRBV4-1 and TRBJ2-7, with D possibly called TRBD1 or TRBD2 (5 bases each). This CDR3 is 16 amino acids long. Germline V gene sequence: CDR1 MGHRA, CDR2 YSYEKL. V was cut by 0 bases and J by 3 bases, with 15 bases left in between. CDR3 bases: TGCGCCAGCAGCCAAGACGGGGCGGGTGACCTCTACGAGCAGTACTTC. This codes for CASSQDGAGDLYEQYF.

The genes are TRBV19 and TRBJ2-3, with 11 nucleotides matching TRBD2. Germline CDR1 is LNHDA and CDR2 is SQIVND (reference sequence). After removal of 5 bases from V and 5 bases from J, the junction contained 3 bases not matched to a gene. The CDR3 length is 14 residues. As DNA, the CDR3 is TGTGCCAGTAGTCTCGGACTAGCGGGAGATACGCAGTATTTT. This sequence encodes CASSLGLAGDTQYF.

The rearrangement joins TRBV9 to TRBJ1-6; no firm D call. The ends were cut back, 0 bases at V and 7 bases at J, with 11 bases in the middle. This CDR3 region has 15 residues. Germline CDR1 and CDR2: SGDLS and YYNGEE. DNA of the CDR3: TGTGCCAGCAGCGTAGAGCAGGTAGCCAATTCACCCCTCCACTTT. The encoded protein is CASSVEQVANSPLHF.

The chain employs TRBV15 and TRBJ1-6; D may be TRBD1 (5 bases). CDR3 length: 12 residues. The germline gives CDR1 LNHNV, CDR2 YYDKDF (reference sequence). V was clipped by 3 bases and J by 8 bases, with 5 bases between them. The chain's CDR3 is CATSRTDSPLHF. The DNA for the CDR3 is TGTGCCACCAGCAGGACAGATTCACCCCTCCACTTT.

V and J are TRBV7-9 and TRBJ2-1, with 7 bases fitting TRBD1. Germline loops: CDR1 SEHNR, CDR2 FQNEAQ (reference sequence). The CDR3 sequence is 16 residues long. V lost 1 base and J lost 4; bases outside the gene matches: 7. CDR3 DNA sequence: TGTGCCAGCAGCTTAGGGGGACAGAGATCATACAATGAGCAGTTCTTC. Amino acid sequence: CASSLGGQRSYNEQFF.

This clone was seen only once. The chain is built from TRBV28 and TRBJ2-1, with 8 bases fitting TRBD2. The V gene end was trimmed by 7 bases and the J gene end by 5 bases; junction bases not matched to a gene: 10. Germline V CDR1 and CDR2: MDHEN, SYDVKM. CDR3 length: 15 residues. CDR3 in DNA: TGTGCCAGCAAGGAAGGAAGCGGGAGCGACAATGAGCAGTTCTTC. Amino acid sequence: CASKEGSGSDNEQFF.

The V call is TRBV4-1, the J call TRBJ2-4, with 9 bases fitting TRBD2. This CDR3 contains 16 residues. J was trimmed by 4 bases and V by 0 bases; bases with no gene match: 4. Germline-derived CDR1 and CDR2 are MGHRA and YSYEKL. The CDR3 DNA reads TGCGCCAGCAGCCAAGACGCGAGCGGGGGGAAAAACATTCAGTACTTC. Protein sequence: CASSQDASGGKNIQYF.

This chain connects TRBV5-1 to TRBJ1-2; D may be TRBD1 (6 bases). V was trimmed by 3 bases and J by 2 bases, leaving 8 bases between them. Germline V lookup: CDR1 SGHRS, CDR2 YFSETQ. This CDR3 spans 13 amino acids. The CDR3 region has the DNA TGCGCCAGCAGCTCCGGGGGCAACTATGGCTACACCTTC. Amino acid sequence: CASSSGGNYGYTF.

The rearrangement links TRBV10-2 to TRBJ2-5; the match to TRBD2 covers 9 bases. J gave up 5 bases and V 5 bases, and 9 bases lay outside the gene matches. Per the germline V gene, CDR1 is WSHSY and CDR2 is SAAADI. The CDR3 is made up of 15 amino acids. The CDR3 DNA reads TGCGCCAGCAGTCGAGCGGGAGGCCTCGGGGAGACCCAGTACTTC. It specifies CASSRAGGLGETQYF.

This clone was recorded only once. The chain employs TRBV7-6 and TRBJ1-1, with unresolved D. V was pared by 1 base and J by 4 bases, with 10 bases between. This CDR3 has 14 amino acids. Germline loops: CDR1 SGHVS, CDR2 FNYEAQ. CDR3 in amino acids: CASSLDPGSTEAFF. CDR3 bases: TGTGCCAGCAGCTTAGATCCCGGGTCCACTGAAGCTTTCTTT.

The J gene is TRBJ1-6, the V gene TRBV30; tentative D call: TRBD1 (5 bases). Looked up from germline, CDR1 is GTSNPN and CDR2 is SVGIG (reference sequence). V was cut by 3 bases and J by 7 bases, with 13 bases left in between. This CDR3 is built from 14 residues. CDR3 DNA sequence: TGTGCCTGGAGGGCGGGGGGGAACAATTCACCCCTCCACTTT. Translating it yields CAWRAGGNNSPLHF. The whole variable domain, filled in from reference TRBV30 and TRBJ1-6, reads SQTIHQWPATLVQPVGSPLSLECTVEGTSNPNLYWYRQAAGRGLQLLFYSVGIGQISSEVPQNLSASRPQDRQFILSSKKLLLSDSGFYLCAWRAGGNNSPLHFGNGTRLTVT.

As for this clone: A junction boundary mismatches the germline segment, possibly from a read error. The V and J genes are TRBV5-4 and TRBJ2-5; 11 positions agree with TRBD1. This CDR3 contains 18 residues. Germline V gene lookup returns CDR1 SGHNT and CDR2 YYREEE (reference sequence). The CDR3 loop reads CASSHPEEDRGPGETQYF. The CDR3 coding sequence is TGCGCCAGCAGCCATCCCGAAGAGGACAGGGGGCCGGGGGAGACCCAGTACTTC.

V gene TRBV2 combines with J gene TRBJ1-6, with D possibly being TRBD1 (6 bases). The CDR3 has 15 amino acids. Germline assignment: CDR1 SNHLY and CDR2 FYNNEI. With 2 bases removed from V and 7 bases from J, the gap between germline ends came to 12 bases. DNA for the CDR3: TGTGCCAGCAGTGAAATTGGACAGTTGAATTCACCCCTCCACTTT. Protein: CASSEIGQLNSPLHF.

The chain joins TRBV19 to TRBJ1-5; weak D call: TRBD1 (5 bases). Germline CDR1 is LNHDA and CDR2 is SQIVND (reference sequence). This CDR3 is 15 amino acids long. The V end lost 10 bases, the J end lost 1 base, and 17 bases lay between the germline ends. CDR3 sequence (DNA): TGTGCCACCAGTGAGGGGACCGCGAGCAATCAGCCCCAGCATTTT. It translates to CATSEGTASNQPQHF.